This TCR beta chain derives from a study of Graves' ophthalmopathy and Graves' hyperthyroidism. Amplified TCR beta CDR3 regions were obtained using RNA transcripts as template. The authors performed first-round RT-PCR with HTBI primers and then a second-round multiplex PCR. Each CDR3 protein is one row after TCRdb ran MiXCR on the multiplex PCR reads. The table has around 1.1 million distinct CDR3 sequences, around a third seen once; the top ten hold more than 9.5%. The CDR3 consists of 14 residues. CDR1 and CDR2 from the germline V gene are SGHRS and YFSETQ. The V gene lost 4 bases and the J gene lost 4 bases, with 14 bases spanning the gap.

The receptor was isolated from an adult man with Graves' hyperthyroidism. V usage is TRBV5-1 and J usage is TRBJ1-1, with D maybe TRBD1 (5 bases). Source material: peripheral blood or thyroid tissue (not recorded which). The CDR3 DNA is TGCGCCAGCAGCGAGATGGGGGGGGGCACTGAAGCTTTCTTT. Encoded protein: CASSEMGGGTEAFF.